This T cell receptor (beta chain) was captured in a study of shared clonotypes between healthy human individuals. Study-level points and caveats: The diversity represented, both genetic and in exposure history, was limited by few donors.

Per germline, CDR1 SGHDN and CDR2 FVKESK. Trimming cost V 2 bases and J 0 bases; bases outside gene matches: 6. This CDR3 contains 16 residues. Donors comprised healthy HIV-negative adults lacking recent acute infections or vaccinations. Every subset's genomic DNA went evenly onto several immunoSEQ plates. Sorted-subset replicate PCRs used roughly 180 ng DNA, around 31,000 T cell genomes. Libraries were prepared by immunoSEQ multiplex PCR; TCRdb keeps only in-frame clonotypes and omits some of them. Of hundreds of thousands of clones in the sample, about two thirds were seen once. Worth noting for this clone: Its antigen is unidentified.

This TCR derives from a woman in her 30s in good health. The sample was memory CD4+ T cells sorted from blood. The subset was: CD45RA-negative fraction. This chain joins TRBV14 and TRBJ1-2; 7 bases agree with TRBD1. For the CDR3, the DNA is TGTGCCAGCAGCCAATTATACAGGGGTGCTAACTATGGCTACACCTTC. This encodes CASSQLYRGANYGYTF.